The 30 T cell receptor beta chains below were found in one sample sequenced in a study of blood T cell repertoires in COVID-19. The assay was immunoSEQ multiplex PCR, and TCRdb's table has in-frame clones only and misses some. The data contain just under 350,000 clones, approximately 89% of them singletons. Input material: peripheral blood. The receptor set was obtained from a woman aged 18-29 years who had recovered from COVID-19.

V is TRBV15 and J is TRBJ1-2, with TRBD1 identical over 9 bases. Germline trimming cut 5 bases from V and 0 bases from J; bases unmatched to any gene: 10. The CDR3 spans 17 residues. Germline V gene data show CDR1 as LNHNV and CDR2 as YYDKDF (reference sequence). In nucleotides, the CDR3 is TGTGCCACCAGCCGACGGGACAGGGAGCCCCCTAACTATGGCTACACCTTC. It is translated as CATSRRDREPPNYGYTF.

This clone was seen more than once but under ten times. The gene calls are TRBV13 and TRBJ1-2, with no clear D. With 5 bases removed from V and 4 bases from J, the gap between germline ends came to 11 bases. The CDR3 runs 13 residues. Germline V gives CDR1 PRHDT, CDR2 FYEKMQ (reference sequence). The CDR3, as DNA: TGTGCCAGCAGCCTGATGCGTATCTATGGCTACACCTTC. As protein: CASSLMRIYGYTF.

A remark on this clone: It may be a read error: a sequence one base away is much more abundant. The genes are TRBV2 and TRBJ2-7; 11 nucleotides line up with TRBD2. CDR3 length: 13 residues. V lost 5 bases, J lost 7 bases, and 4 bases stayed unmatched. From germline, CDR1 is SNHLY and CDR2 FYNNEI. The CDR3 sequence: CASSYRLAGEQYV. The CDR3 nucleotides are TGTGCCAGCAGTTACCGACTAGCGGGGGAGCAGTACGTC.

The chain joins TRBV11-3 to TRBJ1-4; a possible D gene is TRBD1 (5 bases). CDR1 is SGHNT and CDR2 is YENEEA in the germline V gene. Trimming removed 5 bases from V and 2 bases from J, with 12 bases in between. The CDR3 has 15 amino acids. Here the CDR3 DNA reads TGTGCCAGCAGCGGGGGAGGATCGACTAATGAAAAACTGTTTTTT. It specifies CASSGGGSTNEKLFF. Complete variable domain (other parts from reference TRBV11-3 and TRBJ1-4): EAGVVQSPRYKIIEKKQPVAFWCNPISGHNTLYWYLQNLGQGPELLIRYENEEAVDDSQLPKDRFSAERLKGVDSTLKIQPAELGDSAVYLCASSGGGSTNEKLFFGSGTQLSVL.

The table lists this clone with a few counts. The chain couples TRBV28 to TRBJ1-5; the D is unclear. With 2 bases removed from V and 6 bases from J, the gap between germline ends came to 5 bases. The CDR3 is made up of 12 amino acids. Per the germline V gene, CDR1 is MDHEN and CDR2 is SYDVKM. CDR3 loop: CASSLGLQPQHF. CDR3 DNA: TGTGCCAGCAGTTTAGGGCTTCAGCCCCAGCATTTT.

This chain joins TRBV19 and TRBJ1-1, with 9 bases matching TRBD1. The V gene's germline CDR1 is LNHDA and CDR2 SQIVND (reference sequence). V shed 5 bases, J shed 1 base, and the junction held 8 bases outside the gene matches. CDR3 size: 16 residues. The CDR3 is CASSRITGGENTEAFF. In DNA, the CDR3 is TGTGCCAGTAGTCGGATAACAGGGGGCGAGAACACTGAAGCTTTCTTT. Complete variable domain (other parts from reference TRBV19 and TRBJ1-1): DGGITQSPKYLFRKEGQNVTLSCEQNLNHDAMYWYRQDPGQGLRLIYYSQIVNDFQKGDIAEGYSVSREKKESFPLTVTSAQKNPTAFYLCASSRITGGENTEAFFGQGTRLTVV.

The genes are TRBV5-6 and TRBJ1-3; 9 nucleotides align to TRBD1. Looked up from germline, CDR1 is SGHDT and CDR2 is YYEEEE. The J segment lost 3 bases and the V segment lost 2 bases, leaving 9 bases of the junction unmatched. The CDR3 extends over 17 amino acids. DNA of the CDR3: TGTGCCAGCAGCTTTGTCTTGGACAGGGGAGGTGGAAACACCATATATTTT. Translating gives CASSFVLDRGGGNTIYF.

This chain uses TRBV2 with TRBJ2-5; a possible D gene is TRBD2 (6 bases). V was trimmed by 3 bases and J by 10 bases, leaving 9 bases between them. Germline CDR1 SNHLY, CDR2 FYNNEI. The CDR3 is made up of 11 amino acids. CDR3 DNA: TGTGCCAGCAGTGATAGCGGCAGCCAGTACTTC. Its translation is CASSDSGSQYF.

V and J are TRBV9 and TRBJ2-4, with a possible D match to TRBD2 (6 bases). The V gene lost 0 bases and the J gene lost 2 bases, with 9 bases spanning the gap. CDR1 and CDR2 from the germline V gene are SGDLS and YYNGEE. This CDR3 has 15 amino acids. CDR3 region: CASSVAGLTKNIQYF. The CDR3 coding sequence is TGTGCCAGCAGCGTAGCTGGACTAACCAAAAACATTCAGTACTTC.

The CDR3 sequence is CSVAGIGGKSSYNEQFF. DNA of the CDR3: TGCAGCGTTGCGGGGATAGGTGGCAAGAGCTCCTACAATGAGCAGTTCTTC. The rearrangement uses TRBV29-1 and TRBJ2-1, with a tentative D call TRBD2 (5 bases). The germline gives CDR1 SQVTM, CDR2 ANQGSEA. V dropped 4 bases and J dropped 0 bases, with 19 bases sitting between them. The CDR3 spans 17 residues.

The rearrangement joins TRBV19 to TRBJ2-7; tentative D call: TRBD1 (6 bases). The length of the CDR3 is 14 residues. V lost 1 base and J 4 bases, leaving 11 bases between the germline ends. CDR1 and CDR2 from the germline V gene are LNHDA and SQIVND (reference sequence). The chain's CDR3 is CASSIGLTGYEQYV. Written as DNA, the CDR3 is TGTGCCAGTAGTATAGGGCTAACAGGGTACGAGCAGTACGTC.

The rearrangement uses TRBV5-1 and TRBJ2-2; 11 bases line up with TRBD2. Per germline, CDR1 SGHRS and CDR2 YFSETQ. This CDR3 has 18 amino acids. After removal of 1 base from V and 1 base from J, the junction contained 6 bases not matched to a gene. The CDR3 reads CASSLRVTSGMNTGELFF. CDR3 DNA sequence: TGCGCCAGCAGCTTGAGGGTGACTAGCGGGATGAACACCGGGGAGCTGTTTTTT.

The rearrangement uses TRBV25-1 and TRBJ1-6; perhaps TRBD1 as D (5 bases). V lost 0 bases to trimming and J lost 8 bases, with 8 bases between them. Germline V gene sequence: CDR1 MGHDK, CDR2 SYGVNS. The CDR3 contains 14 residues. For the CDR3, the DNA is TGTGCCAGCAGTGAATACCGGGGGGATTCACCCCTCCACTTT. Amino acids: CASSEYRGDSPLHF.

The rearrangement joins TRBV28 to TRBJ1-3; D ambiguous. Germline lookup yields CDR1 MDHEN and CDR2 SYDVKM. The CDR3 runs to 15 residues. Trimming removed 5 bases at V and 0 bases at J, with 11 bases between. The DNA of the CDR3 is TGTGCCAGCAGTCTCACTAGCAACTCTGGAAACACCATATATTTT. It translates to CASSLTSNSGNTIYF.

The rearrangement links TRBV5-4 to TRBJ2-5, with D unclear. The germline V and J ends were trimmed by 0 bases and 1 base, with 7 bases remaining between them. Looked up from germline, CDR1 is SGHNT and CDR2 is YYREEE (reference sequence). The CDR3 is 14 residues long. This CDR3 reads CASSLDYGQETQYF. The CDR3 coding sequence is TGTGCCAGCAGCTTGGATTACGGCCAAGAGACCCAGTACTTC.

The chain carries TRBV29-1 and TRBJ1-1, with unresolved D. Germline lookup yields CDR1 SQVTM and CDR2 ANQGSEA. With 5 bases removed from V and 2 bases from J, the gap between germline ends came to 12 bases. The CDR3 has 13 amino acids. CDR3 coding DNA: TGCAGCGTTAGACTGCTACTAAACACTGAAGCTTTCTTT. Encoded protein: CSVRLLLNTEAFF.

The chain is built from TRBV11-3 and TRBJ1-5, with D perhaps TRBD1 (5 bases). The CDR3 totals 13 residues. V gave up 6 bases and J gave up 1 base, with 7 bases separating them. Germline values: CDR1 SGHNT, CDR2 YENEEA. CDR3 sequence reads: CASSGGSNQPQHF. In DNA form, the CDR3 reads TGTGCCAGCAGTGGGGGGAGCAATCAGCCCCAGCATTTT.

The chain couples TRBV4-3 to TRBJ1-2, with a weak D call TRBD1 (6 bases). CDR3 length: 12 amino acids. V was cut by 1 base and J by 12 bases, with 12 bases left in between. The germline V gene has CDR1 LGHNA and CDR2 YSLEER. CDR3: CASSQGGWGHTF. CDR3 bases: TGCGCCAGCAGCCAAGGTGGCTGGGGGCACACCTTC.

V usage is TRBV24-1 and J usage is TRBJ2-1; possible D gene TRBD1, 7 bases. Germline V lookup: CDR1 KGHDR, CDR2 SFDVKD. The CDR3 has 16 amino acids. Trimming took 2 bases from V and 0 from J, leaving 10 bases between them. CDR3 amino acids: CATSDSQGGSYNEQFF. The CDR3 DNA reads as TGTGCCACCAGTGATTCGCAGGGGGGCTCCTACAATGAGCAGTTCTTC.

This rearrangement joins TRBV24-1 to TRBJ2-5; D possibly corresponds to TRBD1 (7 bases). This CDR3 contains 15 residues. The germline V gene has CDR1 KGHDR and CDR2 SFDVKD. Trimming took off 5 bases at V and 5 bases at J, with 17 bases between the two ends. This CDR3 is CATSGGRGVSETQYF. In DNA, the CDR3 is TGTGCCACCAGTGGGGGCAGGGGGGTCTCGGAGACCCAGTACTTC.

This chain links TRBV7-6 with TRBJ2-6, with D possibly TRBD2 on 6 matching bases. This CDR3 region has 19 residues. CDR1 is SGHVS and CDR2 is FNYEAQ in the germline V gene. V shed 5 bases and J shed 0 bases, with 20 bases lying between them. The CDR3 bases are TGTGCCAGCAGCAATCTAGCGTCCGGGGCTCTCTCTGGGGCCAACGTCCTGACTTTC. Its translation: CASSNLASGALSGANVLTF.

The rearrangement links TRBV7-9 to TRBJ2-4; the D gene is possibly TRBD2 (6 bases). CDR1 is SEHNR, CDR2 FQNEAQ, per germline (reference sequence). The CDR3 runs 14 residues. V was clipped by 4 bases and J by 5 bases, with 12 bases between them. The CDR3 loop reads CASSSGGEENIQYF. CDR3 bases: TGTGCCAGCAGCTCCGGGGGAGAGGAAAACATTCAGTACTTC. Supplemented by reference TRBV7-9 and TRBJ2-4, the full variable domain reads DTGVSQNPRHKITKRGQNVTFRCDPISEHNRLYWYRQTLGQGPEFLTYFQNEAQLEKSRLLSDRFSAERPKGSFSTLEIQRTEQGDSAMYLCASSSGGEENIQYFGAGTRLSVL.

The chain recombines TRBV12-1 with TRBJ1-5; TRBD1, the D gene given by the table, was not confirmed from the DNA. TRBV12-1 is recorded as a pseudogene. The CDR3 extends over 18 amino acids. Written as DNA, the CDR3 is TGTGCCAGCAGCTCGAACTTTGGACCGACAGGGGGCAATCAGCCCCAGCATTTT. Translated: CASSSNFGPTGGNQPQHF.

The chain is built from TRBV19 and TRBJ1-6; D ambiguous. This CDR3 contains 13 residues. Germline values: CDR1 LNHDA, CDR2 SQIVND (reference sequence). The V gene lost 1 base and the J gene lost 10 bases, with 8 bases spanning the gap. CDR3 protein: CASSIGVRSPLHF. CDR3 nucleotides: TGTGCCAGTAGTATAGGAGTACGATCACCCCTCCACTTT.

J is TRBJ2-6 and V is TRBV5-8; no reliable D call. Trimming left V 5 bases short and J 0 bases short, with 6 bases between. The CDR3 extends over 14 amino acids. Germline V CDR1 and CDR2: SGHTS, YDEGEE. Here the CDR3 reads CASSLRSGANVLTF. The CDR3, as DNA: TGTGCCAGCAGTCTCCGCTCTGGGGCCAACGTCCTGACTTTC. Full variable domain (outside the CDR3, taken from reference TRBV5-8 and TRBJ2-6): EAGVTQSPTHLIKTRGQQATLRCSPISGHTSVYWYQQALGLGLQFLLWYDEGEERNRGNFPPRFSGRQFPNYSSELNVNALELEDSALYLCASSLRSGANVLTFGAGSRLTVL.

The CDR3, as DNA: TGTGCCAGCAGTTTATACCCCAAAACGACAGGGGCCCGATACAATGAGCAGTTCTTC. This encodes CASSLYPKTTGARYNEQFF. The J gene is TRBJ2-1, the V gene TRBV27; TRBD1 aligns across 8 bases. Trimming removed 1 base from V and 4 bases from J; junction bases left unmatched: 15. This CDR3 region has 19 residues. From germline, CDR1 is MNHEY and CDR2 SMNVEV (reference sequence).

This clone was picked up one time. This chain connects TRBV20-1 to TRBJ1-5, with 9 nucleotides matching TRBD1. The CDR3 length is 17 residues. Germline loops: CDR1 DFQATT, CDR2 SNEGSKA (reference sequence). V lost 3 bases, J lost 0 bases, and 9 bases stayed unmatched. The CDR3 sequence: CSASEDRGLYSNQPQHF. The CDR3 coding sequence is TGCAGTGCTAGTGAGGACAGGGGCCTATATAGCAATCAGCCCCAGCATTTT.

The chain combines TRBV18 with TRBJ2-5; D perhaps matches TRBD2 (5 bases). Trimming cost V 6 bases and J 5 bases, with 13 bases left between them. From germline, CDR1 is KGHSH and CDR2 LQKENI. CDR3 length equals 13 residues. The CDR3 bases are TGTGCCAGCTCCCAGGTGTCGGGGGAGACCCAGTACTTC. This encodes CASSQVSGETQYF.

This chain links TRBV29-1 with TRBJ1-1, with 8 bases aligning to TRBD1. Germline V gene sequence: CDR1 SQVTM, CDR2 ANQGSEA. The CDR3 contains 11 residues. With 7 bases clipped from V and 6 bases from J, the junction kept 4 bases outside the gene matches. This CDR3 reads CSAGTGPEAFF. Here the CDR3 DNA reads TGCAGCGCAGGGACAGGCCCTGAAGCTTTCTTT.

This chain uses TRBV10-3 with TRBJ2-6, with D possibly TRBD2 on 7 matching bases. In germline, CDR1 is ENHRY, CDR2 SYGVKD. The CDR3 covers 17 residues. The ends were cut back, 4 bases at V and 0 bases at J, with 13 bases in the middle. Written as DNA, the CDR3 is TGTGCCATCAGTGGGGAGGGGGAAGGCTCTGGGGCCAACGTCCTGACTTTC. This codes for CAISGEGEGSGANVLTF.